This TCR beta chain was obtained from a study of blood T cell repertoires in COVID-19. In the original workflow: Reference gene primers were amplified, and this amplification served to estimate nucleated cell counts. The assay was immunoSEQ multiplex PCR, and TCRdb's table has in-frame clones only and misses some. That table is the source of V, J and clone size, and D and trimming were worked out from the DNA. Of roughly 300,000 clones listed, 75% to 95% are singletons. Germline values: CDR1 SGHDT, CDR2 YYEEEE. The CDR3 has 15 amino acids. V was clipped by 4 bases and J by 2 bases; unmatched bases: 5. This clone occurred a few times.

Source material: PBMCs or T cells enriched from blood (not recorded which). The rearrangement joins TRBV5-6 to TRBJ2-1; 8 bases match TRBD1. This TCR was sampled from a woman aged 30 to 39 who had recovered from COVID-19. CDR3 amino acids: CASSPDRATYNEQFF. The CDR3, as DNA: TGTGCCAGCAGCCCGGACAGGGCTACCTACAATGAGCAGTTCTTC. The whole variable domain, filled in from reference TRBV5-6 and TRBJ2-1, reads DAGVTQSPTHLIKTRGQQVTLRCSPKSGHDTVSWYQQALGQGPQFIFQYYEEEERQRGNFPDRFSGHQFPNYSSELNVNALLLGDSALYLCASSPDRATYNEQFFGPGTRLTVL.